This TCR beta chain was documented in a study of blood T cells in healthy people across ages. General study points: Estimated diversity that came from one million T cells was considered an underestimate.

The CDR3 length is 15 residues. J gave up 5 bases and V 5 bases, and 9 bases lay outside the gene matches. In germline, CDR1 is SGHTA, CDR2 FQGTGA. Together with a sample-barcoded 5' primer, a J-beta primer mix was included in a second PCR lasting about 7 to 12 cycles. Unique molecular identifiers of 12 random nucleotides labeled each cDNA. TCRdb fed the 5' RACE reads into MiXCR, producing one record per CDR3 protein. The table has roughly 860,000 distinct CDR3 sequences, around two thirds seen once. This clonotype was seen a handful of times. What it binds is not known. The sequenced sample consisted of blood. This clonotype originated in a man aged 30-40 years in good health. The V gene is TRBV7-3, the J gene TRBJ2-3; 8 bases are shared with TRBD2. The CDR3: CASSRRGGARDTQYF. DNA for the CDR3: TGTGCCAGCAGCCGCCGGGGGGGGGCCAGAGATACGCAGTATTTT.